These T cell receptor beta chains were read from a single sample in a study of human T cells and chemical hapten exposure. TCRdb passed the RACE reads through MiXCR, listing each CDR3 protein once. The sample lists more than 150,000 distinct CDR3 sequences, around 25% occurring once. This specimen consisted of whole blood, obtained in connection with sensitization to the hapten diphenylcyclopropenone (DPC). Receptor source: a middle-aged woman with alopecia areata. Some clones in this sample may be carry-over from other donors' samples. CDR3s include the opening cysteine and the closing phenylalanine or tryptophan. A D gene is named only where the DNA matches it firmly. Only part of the rows carry a size: once, few, many, or a class if the clone is expanded.

d_call	j_call	clone_size	v_call	cdr3_aa	cdr3_nt
-	TRBJ2-7	few	TRBV6-6	CASSSPGEGSYEQYF	TGTGCCAGCAGTTCACCAGGAGAAGGTTCCTACGAGCAGTACTTC
TRBD1	TRBJ2-1	few	TRBV20-1	CSASDRGFNNEQFF	TGCAGTGCTTCTGACAGGGGCTTCAACAATGAGCAGTTCTTC
-	TRBJ2-1	-	TRBV6-5	CASSSQAGYNEQFF	TGTGCCAGCAGTTCTCAGGCGGGGTACAATGAGCAGTTCTTC
-	TRBJ2-1	-	TRBV24-1	CATRGDGYNEQFF	TGTGCCACCAGGGGAGACGGATACAATGAGCAGTTCTTC
TRBD1	TRBJ2-7	few	TRBV28	CASGGQGLYEQYF	TGTGCCAGCGGAGGACAGGGGTTATACGAGCAGTACTTC
TRBD2	TRBJ2-1	-	TRBV12-3/TRBV12-4	CASTLGLAEGNEQFF	TGTGCCAGCACCTTGGGACTAGCGGAGGGCAATGAGCAGTTCTTC
TRBD1	TRBJ2-7	few	TRBV29-1	CSVETGGGYEQYF	TGCAGCGTTGAAACAGGGGGCGGCTACGAGCAGTACTTC
-	TRBJ2-5	many	TRBV29-1	CSVVFRGRQYQETQYF	TGCAGCGTTGTTTTCCGGGGCAGGCAGTACCAAGAGACCCAGTACTTC
TRBD2	TRBJ2-7	-	TRBV4-1	CASSQALAGGRSEQYF	TGCGCCAGCAGCCAAGCGCTAGCGGGAGGACGCTCGGAGCAGTACTTC
TRBD2	TRBJ2-4	-	TRBV6-1	CASLAGGGNIQYF	TGTGCCAGCCTAGCGGGAGGCGGGAACATTCAGTACTTC
-	TRBJ1-2	few	TRBV5-1	CASSLQDGNYGYTF	TGCGCCAGCAGCTTGCAGGACGGTAACTATGGCTACACCTTC
-	TRBJ2-7	-	TRBV10-3	CAIRESSYEQYF	TGTGCCATCAGGGAGAGCTCCTACGAGCAGTACTTC
-	TRBJ2-7	-	TRBV21-1	CASGPIREQYF	TGTGCCAGCGGACCTATTCGGGAGCAGTACTTC
TRBD1	TRBJ2-7	few	TRBV6-2/TRBV6-3	CASSYLQKGARSSYEQYF	TGTGCCAGCAGTTACTTACAGAAGGGGGCAAGGAGCTCCTACGAGCAGTACTTC
-	TRBJ2-1	-	TRBV10-3	CAISESGTGYNEQFF	TGTGCCATCAGTGAGTCGGGGACTGGCTACAATGAGCAGTTCTTC
-	TRBJ2-3	once	TRBV4-2	CASSPRGVADTQYF	TGTGCCAGCAGCCCTCGCGGGGTGGCAGATACGCAGTATTTT
TRBD2	TRBJ2-1	many	TRBV7-2	CASSEGSGRQFF	TGTGCCAGCAGCGAAGGCAGCGGGAGGCAGTTCTTC
TRBD1	TRBJ2-7	many	TRBV28	CASSSRDRTYEQYF	TGTGCCAGCAGTTCGAGGGACAGGACCTACGAGCAGTACTTC
TRBD2	TRBJ2-1	-	TRBV20-1	CSARDSWASGTLVREQFF	TGCAGTGCTAGAGATTCATGGGCTAGCGGGACCCTAGTCAGGGAGCAGTTCTTC
-	TRBJ2-1	few	TRBV10-2	CASSVGVYNEQFF	TGCGCCAGCAGTGTGGGGGTATACAATGAGCAGTTCTTC
TRBD1	TRBJ1-4	few	TRBV5-8	CASSLGDRDNEKLFF	TGTGCCAGCAGCTTGGGGGACAGGGATAATGAAAAACTGTTTTTT
-	TRBJ1-6	few	TRBV3-1	CASSRTSNSPLHF	TGTGCCAGCAGCCGGACCTCTAATTCACCCCTCCACTTT
-	TRBJ2-7	once	TRBV29-1	CSAGAGDSSYEQYF	TGCAGCGCGGGCGCAGGGGATTCGTCCTACGAGCAGTACTTC
TRBD1	TRBJ2-6	-	TRBV12-3/TRBV12-4	CASSLRTGTSGANVLTF	TGTGCCAGCAGTCTGCGGACAGGCACCTCTGGGGCCAACGTCCTGACTTTC
-	TRBJ1-1	few	TRBV7-2	CASSLEGGLVTEAFF	TGTGCCAGCAGCTTAGAGGGAGGGTTGGTTACTGAAGCTTTCTTT
-	TRBJ2-3	many	TRBV20-1	CSARDTQGTDTQYF	TGCAGTGCTAGAGATACCCAGGGCACAGATACGCAGTATTTT
TRBD2	TRBJ2-2	-	TRBV7-3	CASSLSSGTGELFF	TGTGCCAGCAGCTTAAGTAGCGGGACCGGGGAGCTGTTTTTT
-	TRBJ1-1	-	TRBV5-1	CASRELSNTEAFF	TGCGCCAGCAGGGAGTTATCGAACACTGAAGCTTTCTTT
-	TRBJ1-4	-	TRBV5-5	CASSFYLTEGKLFF	TGTGCCAGCAGCTTCTACCTGACCGAAGGAAAACTGTTTTTT
TRBD2	TRBJ2-1	few	TRBV29-1	CSAIWQGLHPFF	TGCAGCGCCATCTGGCAGGGACTACATCCGTTCTTC
-	TRBJ2-2	-	TRBV2	CASRSQNTGELFF	TGTGCCAGCAGGTCACAGAACACCGGGGAGCTGTTTTTT
-	TRBJ2-7	many	TRBV7-8	CASSLASAPSYEQYF	TGTGCCAGCAGCTTAGCATCGGCCCCCTCCTACGAGCAGTACTTC
-	TRBJ1-3	-	TRBV14	CASSQGWGNTIYF	TGTGCCAGCAGCCAAGGCTGGGGAAACACCATATATTTT
-	TRBJ2-2	few	TRBV5-5	CASSLGPGDTGELFF	TGTGCCAGCAGCTTGGGGCCAGGGGACACCGGGGAGCTGTTTTTT
TRBD1	TRBJ1-2	-	TRBV5-1	CASSLGTGGLYGYTF	TGCGCCAGCAGCTTGGGGACAGGGGGCCTCTATGGCTACACCTTC
-	TRBJ2-1	-	TRBV2	CASSGSVYDEQFF	TGTGCCAGCAGTGGTAGCGTTTACGATGAGCAGTTCTTC
TRBD2	TRBJ2-7	once	TRBV4-1	CASSLTYRDYQPYEQYF	TGCGCCAGCAGCCTGACATACCGGGACTACCAACCCTACGAGCAGTACTTC
TRBD2	TRBJ2-1	-	TRBV7-6	CASSLVSGGGYNEQFF	TGTGCCAGCAGCTTAGTTTCTGGGGGGGGATACAATGAGCAGTTCTTC
-	TRBJ1-5	few	TRBV20-1	CSSPPTGQNQPQHF	TGCAGCTCTCCCCCCACCGGGCAGAATCAGCCCCAGCATTTT
TRBD1	TRBJ2-6	few	TRBV10-3	CAIRNHRGTGANVLTF	TGTGCCATCAGGAATCACAGGGGGACTGGGGCCAACGTCCTGACTTTC
-	TRBJ1-2	few	TRBV10-3	CAISVGQDYGYTF	TGTGCCATCAGCGTCGGGCAGGACTATGGCTACACCTTC
-	TRBJ2-2	-	TRBV29-1	CSVRFRSNTGELFF	TGCAGCGTTCGCTTCAGATCGAACACCGGGGAGCTGTTTTTT
-	TRBJ2-5	few	TRBV29-1	CSVGWGLETQYF	TGCAGCGTTGGTTGGGGGTTAGAGACCCAGTACTTC
-	TRBJ1-4	-	TRBV2	CASSEDNHEKLFF	TGTGCCAGCAGTGAAGACAACCATGAAAAACTGTTTTTT
TRBD1	TRBJ1-5	many	TRBV28	CASSSTGTGWQPQHF	TGTGCCAGCAGCTCCACCGGGACAGGTTGGCAGCCCCAGCATTTT
-	TRBJ2-1	-	TRBV5-1	CASSLTTRDNEQFF	TGCGCCAGCAGCTTGACTACCCGCGACAATGAGCAGTTCTTC
-	TRBJ1-3	-	TRBV10-3	CAISPPTNTIYF	TGTGCCATCAGCCCTCCGACTAACACCATATATTTT
-	TRBJ1-2	-	TRBV6-2/TRBV6-3	CASSWGTSGYTF	TGTGCCAGCAGTTGGGGGACATCTGGCTACACCTTC
-	TRBJ2-3	many	TRBV29-1	CSVFREITDTQYF	TGCAGCGTTTTTCGGGAAATCACAGATACGCAGTATTTT
TRBD1	TRBJ2-2	-	TRBV5-1	CASSQGQQNTGELFF	TGCGCCAGCAGTCAGGGACAGCAGAACACCGGGGAGCTGTTTTTT
-	TRBJ2-1	-	TRBV7-2	CASSLSDYNEQFF	TGTGCCAGCAGCTTATCGGACTACAATGAGCAGTTCTTC
TRBD1	TRBJ2-2	-	TRBV7-9	CASSLTGQGNTGELFF	TGTGCCAGCAGCTTAACGGGACAGGGAAACACCGGGGAGCTGTTTTTT
TRBD2	TRBJ2-7	few	TRBV20-1	CSARDEGTSGTYEQYF	TGCAGTGCTAGAGATGAAGGGACTAGCGGAACCTACGAGCAGTACTTC
-	TRBJ2-3	-	TRBV15	CATGGTDTQYF	TGTGCCACCGGGGGCACAGATACGCAGTATTTT
TRBD2	TRBJ2-3	-	TRBV12-3/TRBV12-4	CASSRLGAGFTDTQYF	TGTGCCAGCAGTCGCCTTGGAGCGGGGTTCACAGATACGCAGTATTTT